A selection of T cell receptor beta chains follows, all from one sample in a study of beta chain features in type 1 diabetes. The protocol was immunoSEQ multiplex PCR, while the TCRdb copy is restricted to in-frame clones and leaves out a portion. The data contain about 340,000 clones, around an eighth of them singletons. Sequenced: naive CD4+ T cells from blood. The receptors originated from a young woman with type 1 diabetes. The CDR3 runs from the conserved cysteine through the conserved F or W. Each record gives: D gene, J gene, clone size, V gene, CDR3 DNA, CDR3 protein. D genes are given only for firm matches. For some rows the clone size is stated as once, few or many, or as a class when expanded; others skip it.

>.|TRBJ1-5|.|TRBV5-1
TGCGCCAGCAGCTTGGAGGGGTCCTTTAGCAATCAGCCCCAGCATTTT
CASSLEGSFSNQPQHF
>.|TRBJ2-5|few|TRBV29-1
TGCAGCGTTGGGCCTAGATTGAAAGAGACCCAGTACTTC
CSVGPRLKETQYF
>TRBD2|TRBJ2-3|.|TRBV9
TGTGCCAGCAGCGTAGCTCTGACTAGCGGCACAGATACGCAGTATTTT
CASSVALTSGTDTQYF
>.|TRBJ1-4|few|TRBV7-2
TGTGCCAGCAGCATACAGGGCGGGGGAGAAAAACTGTTTTTT
CASSIQGGGEKLFF
>.|TRBJ2-1|.|TRBV19
TGTGCCAGTAGTATAGACACAGGGAGCTCCTACAATGAGCAGTTCTTC
CASSIDTGSSYNEQFF
>TRBD2|TRBJ2-7|.|TRBV7-8
TGTGCCAGCAGCTTAGGGACTAGCGGGACAAAACAGTACTTC
CASSLGTSGTKQYF
>TRBD2|TRBJ2-3|.|TRBV5-1
TGCGCCAGCAGCTTGGGCGGGAGTCGAGATACGCAGTATTTT
CASSLGGSRDTQYF
>TRBD1|TRBJ1-1|.|TRBV28
TGTGCCAGCAGTTTAAGAGCCCAGGGGGACACTGAAGCTTTCTTT
CASSLRAQGDTEAFF
>TRBD1|TRBJ2-5|few|TRBV18
TGTGCCAGCTCACCGGGACAGGGGTCAACAGAGACCCAGTACTTC
CASSPGQGSTETQYF
>TRBD2|TRBJ2-1|.|TRBV27
TGTGCCAGCAGTTCCTCAGGGCTAGCGGTGTTCTTC
CASSSSGLAVFF
>TRBD2|TRBJ2-1|.|TRBV29-1
TGCAGCGTCCCTAGCGGGAGTTACAATGAGCAGTTCTTC
CSVPSGSYNEQFF
>TRBD2|TRBJ2-5|.|TRBV23-1
TGCGCCAGCAGTCAATCGAGGCTCTCCAAGCTAGCGGAGCGCCAAGAGACCCAGTACTTC
CASSQSRLSKLAERQETQYF
>.|TRBJ2-3|.|TRBV11-3
TGTGCCAGCAGCCCTTACACAGATACGCAGTATTTT
CASSPYTDTQYF
>TRBD2|TRBJ2-2|.|TRBV28
TGTGCCAGCAGTTTGGCTGCACTAGCGGGAGCCGGGGAGCTGTTTTTT
CASSLAALAGAGELFF
>TRBD2|TRBJ2-1|.|TRBV7-2
TGTGCCAGCAGCCTGTGGCGGGCGGGAGGTGAGCAGTTCTTC
CASSLWRAGGEQFF
>TRBD2|TRBJ2-3|few|TRBV11-2
TGTGCCAGCAGCCTGGGACTAGCGACTAGCACAGATACGCAGTATTTT
CASSLGLATSTDTQYF